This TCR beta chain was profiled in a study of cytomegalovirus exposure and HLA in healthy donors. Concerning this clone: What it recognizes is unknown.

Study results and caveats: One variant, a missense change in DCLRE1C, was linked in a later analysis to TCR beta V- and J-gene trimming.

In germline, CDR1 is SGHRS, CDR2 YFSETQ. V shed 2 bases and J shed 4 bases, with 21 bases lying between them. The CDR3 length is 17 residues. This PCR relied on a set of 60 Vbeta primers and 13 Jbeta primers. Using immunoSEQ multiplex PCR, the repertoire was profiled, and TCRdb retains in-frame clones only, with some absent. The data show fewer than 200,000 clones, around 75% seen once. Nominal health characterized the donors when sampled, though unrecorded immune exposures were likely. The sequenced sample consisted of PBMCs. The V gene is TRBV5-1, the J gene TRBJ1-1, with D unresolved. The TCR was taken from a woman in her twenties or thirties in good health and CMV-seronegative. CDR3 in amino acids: CASSFRWTGGSGTEAFF. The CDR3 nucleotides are TGCGCCAGCAGCTTTAGGTGGACGGGAGGGTCCGGCACTGAAGCTTTCTTT.